This T cell receptor beta chain was identified during a study of control samples from healthy donors and cancer patients. This CDR3 comprises 14 residues. Germline assignment: CDR1 MNHEY and CDR2 SMNVEV (reference sequence). V lost 0 bases, J lost 6 bases, and 12 bases lay in between. The assay was immunoSEQ multiplex PCR, and TCRdb's table has in-frame clones only and misses some. The repertoire holds some 99,000 clones, with approximately 90% as singletons. The clonotype originates from a human donor in good health. The donor label of this sample is uncertain. The sequenced sample consisted of blood. This chain uses TRBV27 with TRBJ2-7; weak D call: TRBD2 (5 bases). The CDR3 here is CASSLSASWGEQYF. The CDR3 nucleotides read TGTGCCAGCAGTTTATCGGCTAGCTGGGGCGAGCAGTACTTC.